These T cell receptor beta chains were read from a single sample in a study of T-cell memory formation after mild COVID-19. TCRdb recomputed calls from the 5' RACE reads with MiXCR, one row per CDR3 protein. The table shows around 180,000 distinct CDR3 sequences, with around a sixth occurring only once. Sequenced material: PBMCs or a T cell subset sorted from them (not recorded which). The source is a man aged 18-30 years who had mild COVID-19 (a few samples of this study predate the infection). Cell type and time point are not known. Both conserved end residues are part of each CDR3. A D gene is named only where the DNA matches it firmly. Expanded clones get a size class; other rows say once, few or many, or leave the size out.

TRBV27	-	TRBD1	TRBJ2-7	CASSLLRTGSSYEQYF	TGTGCCAGCAGTTTACTCCGGACAGGGTCCTCCTACGAGCAGTACTTC
TRBV3-1	few	-	TRBJ1-5	CASSQGAQPQHF	TGTGCCAGCAGCCAAGGGGCTCAGCCCCAGCATTTT
TRBV6-2/TRBV6-3	-	-	TRBJ2-3	CASSRRTSTDTQYF	TGTGCCAGCTCGCGTCGGACTAGCACAGATACGCAGTATTTT
TRBV20-1	-	-	TRBJ1-5	CSASSGTADHF	TGCAGTGCTAGCTCCGGGACGGCCGATCATTTT
TRBV5-1	many	-	TRBJ1-1	CASRGPLRAEAFF	TGCGCCAGCAGGGGCCCGTTGAGGGCTGAAGCTTTCTTT
TRBV3-1	few	TRBD2	TRBJ2-2	CASSLGTSGAGSGELFF	TGTGCCAGCAGTCTCGGGACTAGCGGGGCCGGGTCCGGGGAGCTGTTTTTT
TRBV6-5	few	TRBD1	TRBJ1-4	CASSWRQGREKLFF	TGTGCCAGCAGTTGGAGACAGGGAAGGGAAAAACTGTTTTTT
TRBV4-3	few	TRBD2	TRBJ2-1	CASSHTSGGEAYNEQFF	TGCGCCAGCAGCCATACTAGCGGGGGGGAGGCCTACAATGAGCAGTTCTTC
TRBV7-2	few	-	TRBJ1-5	CASSLGRWAAQHF	TGTGCCAGCAGCTTAGGGCGGTGGGCGGCCCAGCATTTT
TRBV28	few	TRBD2	TRBJ2-1	CASSGTSGGPRSYNEQFF	TGTGCCAGCAGTGGAACTAGCGGGGGTCCCCGCTCCTACAATGAGCAGTTCTTC
TRBV5-1	few	-	TRBJ2-1	CASRFQGGNEQFF	TGCGCCAGCAGATTCCAGGGGGGCAATGAGCAGTTCTTC
TRBV7-8	-	-	TRBJ1-3	CASSTRVSGNTIYF	TGTGCCAGCAGCACCAGGGTATCTGGAAACACCATATATTTT
TRBV5-1	-	-	TRBJ1-2	CASSSDGGVGYTF	TGCGCCAGCAGCTCCGACGGAGGAGTTGGCTACACCTTC
TRBV7-2	-	-	TRBJ1-2	CASSFDFGGYGYTF	TGTGCCAGCAGCTTCGATTTCGGCGGATATGGCTACACCTTC
TRBV5-1	few	-	TRBJ2-5	CASSFAPPETQYF	TGCGCCAGCAGCTTCGCCCCCCCGGAGACCCAGTACTTC
TRBV6-5	-	TRBD1	TRBJ1-6	CASSYTGQGYSPLHF	TGTGCCAGCAGTTACACGGGACAGGGTTATTCACCCCTCCACTTT
TRBV5-6	-	-	TRBJ2-5	CASSLDEKETQYF	TGTGCCAGCAGCTTGGACGAGAAAGAGACCCAGTACTTC
TRBV9	few	TRBD1	TRBJ1-2	CAWTGNYGYTF	TGTGCCTGGACAGGGAACTATGGCTACACCTTC
TRBV7-6	many	-	TRBJ2-3	CASSKEGLQSTDTQYF	TGTGCCAGCAGCAAAGAAGGACTCCAAAGCACAGATACGCAGTATTTT
TRBV30	-	-	TRBJ1-1	CAWSAGGKAFF	TGTGCCTGGAGTGCAGGCGGTAAAGCTTTCTTT
TRBV20-1	few	TRBD2	TRBJ2-5	CSADTGTSGGKETQYF	TGCAGTGCTGATACCGGGACTAGCGGGGGGAAAGAGACCCAGTACTTC
TRBV5-1	-	-	TRBJ1-1	CASSSGAGVNTEAFF	TGCGCCAGCAGCTCAGGGGCAGGGGTGAACACTGAAGCTTTCTTT
TRBV5-1	many	TRBD2	TRBJ2-3	CASSLGTSGSSYADTQYF	TGCGCCAGCAGCTTGGGGACTAGCGGGTCTTCTTATGCAGATACGCAGTATTTT
TRBV5-6	few	-	TRBJ2-1	CASSILGVYNEQFF	TGTGCCAGCAGCATCCTGGGCGTCTACAATGAGCAGTTCTTC
TRBV12-3/TRBV12-4	-	TRBD1	TRBJ1-1	CASSLGGGSHMNTEAFF	TGTGCCAGCAGTCTGGGAGGGGGCTCACACATGAACACTGAAGCTTTCTTT
TRBV7-2	-	-	TRBJ2-5	CASRIAETQYF	TGTGCCAGCAGAATCGCGGAGACCCAGTACTTC